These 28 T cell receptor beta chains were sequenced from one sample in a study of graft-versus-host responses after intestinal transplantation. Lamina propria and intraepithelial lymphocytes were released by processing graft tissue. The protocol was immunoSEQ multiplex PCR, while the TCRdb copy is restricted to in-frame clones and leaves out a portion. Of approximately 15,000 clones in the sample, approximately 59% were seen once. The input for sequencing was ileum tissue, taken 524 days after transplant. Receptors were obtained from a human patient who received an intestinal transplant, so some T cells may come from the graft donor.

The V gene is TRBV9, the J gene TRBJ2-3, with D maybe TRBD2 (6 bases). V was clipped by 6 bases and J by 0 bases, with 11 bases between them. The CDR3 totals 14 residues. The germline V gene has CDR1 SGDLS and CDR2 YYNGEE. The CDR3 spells CASMRGMSTDTQYF. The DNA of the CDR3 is TGTGCCAGCATGCGGGGCATGAGCACAGATACGCAGTATTTT.

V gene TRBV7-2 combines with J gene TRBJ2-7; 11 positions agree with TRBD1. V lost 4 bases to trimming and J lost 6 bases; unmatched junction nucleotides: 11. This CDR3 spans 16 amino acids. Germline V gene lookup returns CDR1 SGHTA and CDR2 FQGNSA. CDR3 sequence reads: CASSSRVGTGGIEQYF. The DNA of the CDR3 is TGTGCCAGCAGCTCTAGGGTTGGGACAGGGGGTATCGAGCAGTACTTC.

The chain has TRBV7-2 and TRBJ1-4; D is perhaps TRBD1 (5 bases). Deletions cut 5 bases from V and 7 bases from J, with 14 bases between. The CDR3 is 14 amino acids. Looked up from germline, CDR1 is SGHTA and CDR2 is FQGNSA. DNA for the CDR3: TGTGCCAGCAGCGTAACAGGTTCGGGTGAAAAACTGTTTTTT. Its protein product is CASSVTGSGEKLFF.

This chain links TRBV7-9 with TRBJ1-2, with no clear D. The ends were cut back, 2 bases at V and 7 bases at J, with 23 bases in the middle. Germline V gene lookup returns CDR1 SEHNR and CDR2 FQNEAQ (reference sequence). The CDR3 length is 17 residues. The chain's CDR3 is CASSLPAEGEPRGGYTF. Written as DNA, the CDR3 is TGTGCCAGCAGCTTACCAGCGGAGGGCGAACCCCGAGGTGGCTACACCTTC. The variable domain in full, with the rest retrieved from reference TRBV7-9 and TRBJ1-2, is DTGVSQNPRHKITKRGQNVTFRCDPISEHNRLYWYRQTLGQGPEFLTYFQNEAQLEKSRLLSDRFSAERPKGSFSTLEIQRTEQGDSAMYLCASSLPAEGEPRGGYTFGSGTRLTVV.

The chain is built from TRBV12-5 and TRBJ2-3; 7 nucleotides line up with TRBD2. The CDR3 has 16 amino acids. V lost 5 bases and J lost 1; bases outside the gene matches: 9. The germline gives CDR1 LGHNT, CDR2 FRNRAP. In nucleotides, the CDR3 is TGTGCTAGTGGTCCCCCCCGGCTAGCGGGCACAGATACGCAGTATTTT. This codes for CASGPPRLAGTDTQYF.

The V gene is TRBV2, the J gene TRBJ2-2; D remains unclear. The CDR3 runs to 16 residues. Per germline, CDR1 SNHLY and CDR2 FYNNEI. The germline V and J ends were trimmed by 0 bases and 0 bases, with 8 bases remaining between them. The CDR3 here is CASSEASGSNTGELFF. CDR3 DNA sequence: TGTGCCAGCAGTGAAGCGTCAGGCTCGAACACCGGGGAGCTGTTTTTT. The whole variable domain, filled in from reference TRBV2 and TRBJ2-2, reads EPEVTQTPSHQVTQMGQEVILRCVPISNHLYFYWYRQILGQKVEFLVSFYNNEISEKSEIFDDQFSVERPDGSNFTLKIRSTKLEDSAMYFCASSEASGSNTGELFFGEGSRLTVL.

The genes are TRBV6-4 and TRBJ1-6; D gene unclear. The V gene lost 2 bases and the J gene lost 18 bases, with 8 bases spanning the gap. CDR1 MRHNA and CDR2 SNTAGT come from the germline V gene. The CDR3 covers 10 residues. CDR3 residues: CASSDREYHF. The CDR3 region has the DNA TGTGCCAGCAGTGACAGGGAGTACCACTTT.

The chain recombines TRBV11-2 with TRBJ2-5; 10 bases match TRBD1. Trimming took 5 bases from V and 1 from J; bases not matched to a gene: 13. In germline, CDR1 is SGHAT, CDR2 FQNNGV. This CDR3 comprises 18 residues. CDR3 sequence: CASSGGPLTGGLQETQYF. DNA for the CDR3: TGTGCCAGCAGCGGCGGGCCCTTGACAGGGGGCCTCCAAGAGACCCAGTACTTC.

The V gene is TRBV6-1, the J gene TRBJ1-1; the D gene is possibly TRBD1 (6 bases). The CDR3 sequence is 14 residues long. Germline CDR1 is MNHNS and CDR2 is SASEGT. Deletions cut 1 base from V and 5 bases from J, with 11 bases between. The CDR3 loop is CASSEVEGGTEAFF. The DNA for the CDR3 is TGTGCCAGCAGTGAAGTAGAGGGGGGGACTGAAGCTTTCTTT.

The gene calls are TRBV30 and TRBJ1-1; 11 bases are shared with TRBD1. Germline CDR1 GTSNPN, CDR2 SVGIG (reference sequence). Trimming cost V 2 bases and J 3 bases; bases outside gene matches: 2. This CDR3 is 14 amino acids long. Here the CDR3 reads CAWSPGQGDTEAFF. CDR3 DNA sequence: TGTGCCTGGAGTCCGGGACAGGGGGACACTGAAGCTTTCTTT.

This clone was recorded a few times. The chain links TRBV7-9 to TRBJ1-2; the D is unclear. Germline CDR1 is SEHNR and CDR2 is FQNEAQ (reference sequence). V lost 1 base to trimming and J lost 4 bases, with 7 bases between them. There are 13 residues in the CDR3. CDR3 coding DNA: TGTGCCAGCAGCTTAGGAGGCGGCTATGGCTACACCTTC. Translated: CASSLGGGYGYTF.

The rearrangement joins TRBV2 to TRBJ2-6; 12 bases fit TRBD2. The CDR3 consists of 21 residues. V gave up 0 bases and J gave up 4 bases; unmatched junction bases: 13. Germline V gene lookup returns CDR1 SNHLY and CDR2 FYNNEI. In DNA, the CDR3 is TGTGCCAGCAGTGAAGCGCTGGCTAGCGGGGGGGTAATGCACGGGGCCAACGTCCTGACTTTC. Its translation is CASSEALASGGVMHGANVLTF.

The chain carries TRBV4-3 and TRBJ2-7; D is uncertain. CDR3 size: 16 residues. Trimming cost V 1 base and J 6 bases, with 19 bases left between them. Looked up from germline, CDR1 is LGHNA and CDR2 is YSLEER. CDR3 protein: CASSQGRQATFGEQYF. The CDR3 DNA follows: TGCGCCAGCAGCCAAGGCCGGCAGGCCACCTTTGGCGAGCAGTACTTC.

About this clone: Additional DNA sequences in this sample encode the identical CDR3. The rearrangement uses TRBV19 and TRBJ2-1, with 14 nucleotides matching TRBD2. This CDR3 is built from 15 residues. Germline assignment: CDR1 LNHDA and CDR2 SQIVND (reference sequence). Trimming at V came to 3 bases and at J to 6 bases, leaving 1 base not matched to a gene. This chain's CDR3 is CASSIGLAGGNEQFF. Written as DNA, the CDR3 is TGTGCCAGTAGTATCGGACTAGCGGGGGGCAATGAGCAGTTCTTC.

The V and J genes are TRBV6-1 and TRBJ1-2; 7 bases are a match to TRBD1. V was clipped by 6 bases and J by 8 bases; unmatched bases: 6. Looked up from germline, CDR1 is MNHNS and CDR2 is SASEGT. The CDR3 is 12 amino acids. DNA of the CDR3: TGTGCCAGCAGATATGACAGGGAAGGCTACACCTTC. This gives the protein CASRYDREGYTF.

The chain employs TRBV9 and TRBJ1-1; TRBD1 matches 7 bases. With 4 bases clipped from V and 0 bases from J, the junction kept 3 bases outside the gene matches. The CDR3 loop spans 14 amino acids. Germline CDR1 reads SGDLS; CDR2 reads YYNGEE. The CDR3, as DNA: TGTGCCAGCAGCCCCGGGACAGTGAACACTGAAGCTTTCTTT. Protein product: CASSPGTVNTEAFF.

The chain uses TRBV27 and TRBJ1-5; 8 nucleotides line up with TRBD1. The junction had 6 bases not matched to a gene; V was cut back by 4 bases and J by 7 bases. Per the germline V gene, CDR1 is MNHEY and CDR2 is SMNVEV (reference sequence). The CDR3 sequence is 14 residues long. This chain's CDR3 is CASSSQDRVQPQHF. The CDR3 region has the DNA TGTGCCAGCAGTTCTCAGGACAGGGTCCAGCCCCAGCATTTT.

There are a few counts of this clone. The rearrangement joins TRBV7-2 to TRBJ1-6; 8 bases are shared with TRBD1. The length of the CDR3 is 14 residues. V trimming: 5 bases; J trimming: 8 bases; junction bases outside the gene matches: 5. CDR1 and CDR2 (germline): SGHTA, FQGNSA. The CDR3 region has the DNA TGTGCCAGCAGCCCTGACAGGGGTTATTCACCCCTCCACTTT. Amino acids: CASSPDRGYSPLHF.

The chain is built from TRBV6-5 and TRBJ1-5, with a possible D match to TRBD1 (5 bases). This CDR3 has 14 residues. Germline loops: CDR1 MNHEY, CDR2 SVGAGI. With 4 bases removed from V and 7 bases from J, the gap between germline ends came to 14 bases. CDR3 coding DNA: TGTGCCAGCAGTTTCCAGGGATCAGAACAGCCCCAGCATTTT. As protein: CASSFQGSEQPQHF.

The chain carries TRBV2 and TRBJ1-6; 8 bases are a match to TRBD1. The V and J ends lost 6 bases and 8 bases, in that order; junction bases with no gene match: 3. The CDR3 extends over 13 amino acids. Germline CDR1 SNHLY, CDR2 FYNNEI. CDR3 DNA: TGTGCCAGCAGCCCACAGGGGGATTCACCCCTCCACTTT. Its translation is CASSPQGDSPLHF.

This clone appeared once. CDR3 sequence (DNA): TGCAGCGTTCCGCCGGGACTAGCCTTCAATGAGCAGTTCTTC. Protein product: CSVPPGLAFNEQFF. The rearrangement uses TRBV29-1 and TRBJ2-1; TRBD2 matches at 9 bases. Germline values: CDR1 SQVTM, CDR2 ANQGSEA. With 5 bases clipped from V and 6 bases from J, the junction kept 8 bases outside the gene matches. This CDR3 contains 14 residues.

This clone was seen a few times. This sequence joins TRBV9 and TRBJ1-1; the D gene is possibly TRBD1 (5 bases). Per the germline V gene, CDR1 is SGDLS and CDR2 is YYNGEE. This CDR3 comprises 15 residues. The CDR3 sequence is CAKIGQGPSETEAFF. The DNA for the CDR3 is TGTGCGAAGATCGGTCAGGGCCCCTCTGAGACTGAAGCTTTCTTT.

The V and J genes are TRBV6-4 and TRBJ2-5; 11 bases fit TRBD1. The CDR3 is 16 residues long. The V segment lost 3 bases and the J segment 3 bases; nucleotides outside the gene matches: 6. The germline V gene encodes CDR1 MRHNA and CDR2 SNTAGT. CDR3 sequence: CASSDLPGQGEETQYF. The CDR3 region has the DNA TGTGCCAGCAGTGATCTTCCGGGACAGGGGGAAGAGACCCAGTACTTC.

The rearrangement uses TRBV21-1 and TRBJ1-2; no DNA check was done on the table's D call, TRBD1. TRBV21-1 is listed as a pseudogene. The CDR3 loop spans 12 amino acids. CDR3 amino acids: CARDRFNYGYTF. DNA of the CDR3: TGTGCCAGAGACAGGTTTAACTATGGCTACACCTTC.

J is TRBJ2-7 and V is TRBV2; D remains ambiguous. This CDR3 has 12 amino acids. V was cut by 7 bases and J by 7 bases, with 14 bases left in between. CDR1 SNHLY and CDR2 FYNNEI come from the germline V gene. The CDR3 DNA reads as TGTGCCAGCAATGACCCACTTTTTGAGCAGTACTTC. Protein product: CASNDPLFEQYF.

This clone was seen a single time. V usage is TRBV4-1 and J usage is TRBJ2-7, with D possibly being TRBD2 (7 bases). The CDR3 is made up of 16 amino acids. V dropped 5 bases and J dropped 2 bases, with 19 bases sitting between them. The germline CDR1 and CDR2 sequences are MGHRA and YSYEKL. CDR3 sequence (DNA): TGCGCCAGCAGCTTTGGGTGGGCGGGGGCCCCCTACGAGCAGTACTTC. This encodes CASSFGWAGAPYEQYF.

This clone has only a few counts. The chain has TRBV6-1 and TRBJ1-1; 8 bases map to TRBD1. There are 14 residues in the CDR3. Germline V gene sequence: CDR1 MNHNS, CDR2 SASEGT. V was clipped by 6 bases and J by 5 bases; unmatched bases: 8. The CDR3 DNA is TGTGCCAGCAGGCCTAGGACAGGGAGGACTGAAGCTTTCTTT. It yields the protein CASRPRTGRTEAFF.

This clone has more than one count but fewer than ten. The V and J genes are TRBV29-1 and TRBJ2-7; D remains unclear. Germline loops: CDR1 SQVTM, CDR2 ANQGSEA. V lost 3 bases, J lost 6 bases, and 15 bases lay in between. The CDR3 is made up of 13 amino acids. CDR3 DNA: TGCAGCGTTGAGGCAGGCATGTTGGGCGAGCAGTACTTC. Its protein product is CSVEAGMLGEQYF.